This T cell receptor (beta chain) was sequenced for a study of T cell repertoires in cytomegalovirus infection. Study overall: Recently identified HLA-C-restricted CMV epitopes and well-studied HLA-B-restricted CMV epitopes were used by the study. Regarding the study as a whole: Cumulative public TCR beta family frequency identified carriers of CMV plus the relevant HLA.

One entry per CDR3 protein, called by TCRdb with MiXCR from the reads. This table has tens of thousands of distinct CDR3 sequences, 20% to 25% appearing once. Germline lookup yields CDR1 SEHNR and CDR2 FQNEAQ (reference sequence). The CDR3 has 13 residues. Concerning this clonotype: The antigen is undetermined. The junction and the germline gene differ at one end; a read error may be behind it.

The TCR comes from a human donor in good health (CMV status not recorded). Some clones in this sample may be carry-over from other donors' samples. The sequenced sample was CD8+ T cells from cultured PBMCs, obtained from culture after CMV antigen stimulation. This chain uses TRBV7-9 with TRBJ1-1; D may be TRBD1 (5 bases). The chain's CDR3 is CASSSWGSTKAFF. CDR3 sequence (DNA): TGTGCCAGCAGCTCATGGGGGAGCACTAAAGCTTTCTTT.